The clone carrying this TCR beta chain is medium-sized. Its antigen is undetermined. Germline lookup yields CDR1 SEHNR and CDR2 FQNEAQ (reference sequence). Trimming stripped 4 bases from V and 4 bases from J, with 7 bases between. The CDR3 contains 12 residues. Each CDR3 protein gets one entry after TCRdb re-called the PCR reads with MiXCR. The sample shows about 6,100 distinct CDR3 sequences, about 16% of them seen only once. This sample was included in a study of molecular identifiers for immune sequencing clone quantification. Notes on the study in general: Clonotypes topping 20 RNA copies carried over 98% of effector molecules but under 1% of naive ones.

The rearrangement uses TRBV7-9 and TRBJ1-1, with TRBD1 as a possible D gene (6 bases). This receptor was taken from a human donor in good health. Some libraries in this study had Jurkat cell RNA spiked in. The specimen was naive CD8+ T cells from blood, with Jurkat cell RNA spiked in. Subset given: FACS-sorted CD8+CD4-CCR7+CD45RA+ naive T cells. The CDR3 loop reads CASSWGATEAFF. In DNA form, the CDR3 reads TGTGCCAGCAGCTGGGGGGCCACTGAAGCTTTCTTT.